The sequence of this TCR beta chain was determined in a study of T cell clonotyping in hematopoietic cell transplantation. Study-wide results and caveats: Broader posttransplant TCR repertoire diversity was predicted by graft donor and pretransplant recipient Inverse Simpson Index values. Pathologically expanded recipient clonotypes increased progressively from day 30 to day 180 as diversity fell. At the given depth, recipient repertoires were over 95% de novo clonotypes.

V gave up 4 bases and J gave up 0 bases, with 12 bases separating them. The V gene's germline CDR1 is SQVTM and CDR2 ANQGSEA. The CDR3 has 15 amino acids. Worth noting for this clone: Its target is not known.

The repertoire was sequenced with immunoSEQ multiplex PCR; TCRdb's copy has only in-frame clones and lacks some. The table includes around 9,600 clones, 60% to 80% detected once. The sequence came from a female patient in her forties or fifties who had an allogeneic stem cell transplant from a related donor, so the T cells may come from the graft donor. Some clones in this sample may be carry-over from other donors' samples. The specimen comprised peripheral blood mononuclear cells, sampled 180 days after allogeneic stem cell transplant. The V call is TRBV29-1, the J call TRBJ2-2; tentatively, D is TRBD1 (6 bases). CDR3 sequence: CSVVTRTANTGELFF. The CDR3 DNA reads as TGCAGCGTTGTTACCAGGACAGCGAACACCGGGGAGCTGTTTTTT.